The clone carrying this TCR beta chain was observed a few times. TCRdb re-derived calls from the multiplex PCR reads in MiXCR, one entry per CDR3 protein. The top ten clones hold under 25% of a sample with 20,000 to 25,000 distinct CDR3 sequences, 50% to 75% of them seen once. In germline, CDR1 is LNHDA, CDR2 SQIVND (reference sequence). Trimming took off 5 bases at V and 2 bases at J, with 10 bases between the two ends. The CDR3 runs to 15 residues. The data originate from a study of breast tumors, draining lymph nodes, adjacent tissues. The TCR comes from a female donor with breast cancer. Some clones in this sample may be carry-over from other donors' samples. The sequencing sample was made of tumor-adjacent breast tissue. The chain is built from TRBV19 and TRBJ1-6; perhaps TRBD1 as D (6 bases). CDR3 sequence: CASSAQGTYNSPLHF. The CDR3 DNA is TGTGCCAGTAGTGCTCAGGGGACCTATAATTCACCCCTCCACTTT.